This T cell receptor (beta chain) emerged from a study of OX40 agonist ivuxolimab in advanced cancers. Whole-study context: Dose-escalation patients suffered from hepatocellular carcinoma, melanoma, renal cell or head and neck cancer. Prior anti-PD-1, anti-PD-L1 or anti-CTLA-4 therapy did not bar entry, and 30% to 40% had some. Partial responses were observed in three patients, of whom one had hepatocellular carcinoma and two had cutaneous melanoma.

The CDR3 totals 14 residues. V lost 4 bases, J lost 4 bases, and 12 bases lay in between. The germline gives CDR1 SGHRS, CDR2 YFSETQ. Study results and caveats: Researchers did not establish what antigens the expanded peripheral T cells target.

With regard to this clone: Its antigen is undetermined.

Produced via immunoSEQ multiplex PCR; TCRdb's table is partial and in-frame only. The sample lists under 150,000 clones; less than 95% were seen once. The receptor was derived from an adult with an advanced solid tumor such as melanoma, head and neck, liver or kidney cancer. The gene calls are TRBV5-1 and TRBJ1-3; D is unclear. The starting material was CD4+ or CD8+ T cells sorted from blood, obtained in a trial of the OX40 agonist ivuxolimab. The CDR3 spells CASSAPSSGNTIYF. The CDR3 coding sequence is TGCGCCAGCAGCGCCCCGAGTTCAGGAAACACCATATATTTT.